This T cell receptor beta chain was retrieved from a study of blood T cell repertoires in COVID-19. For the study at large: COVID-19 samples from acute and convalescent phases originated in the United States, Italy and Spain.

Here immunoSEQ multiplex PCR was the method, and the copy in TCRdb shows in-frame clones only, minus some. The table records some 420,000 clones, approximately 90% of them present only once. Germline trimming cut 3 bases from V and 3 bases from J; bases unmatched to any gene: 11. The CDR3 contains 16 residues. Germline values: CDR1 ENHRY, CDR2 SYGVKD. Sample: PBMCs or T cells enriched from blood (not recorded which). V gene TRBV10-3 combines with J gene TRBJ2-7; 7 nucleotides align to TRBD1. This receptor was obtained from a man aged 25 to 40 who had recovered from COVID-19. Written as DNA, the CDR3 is TGTGCCATCAGTGACCCCACGCCCTGGACAGGCTACGAGCAGTACTTC. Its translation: CAISDPTPWTGYEQYF.